This entry concerns a single T cell receptor (beta chain). The data are from a study of blood T cell repertoires in COVID-19. Study context: Sites in the United States, Italy and Spain provided acute and convalescent COVID-19 samples. T cells, B-cell-depleted T cells, or PBMCs supplied cDNA or gDNA.

V was pared by 5 bases and J by 5 bases, with 21 bases between. CDR1 is PRHDT, CDR2 FYEKMQ, per germline (reference sequence). The CDR3 extends over 16 amino acids. Sequencing was performed with immunoSEQ multiplex PCR; in TCRdb, only in-frame clones are kept and a portion is missing. The repertoire has tens of thousands of clones, about 70% of them found once; the top ten carry around 5%. What was sequenced was peripheral blood. V gene TRBV13 combines with J gene TRBJ1-1; D perhaps matches TRBD1 (5 bases). This TCR derives from a middle-aged man with active or convalescent COVID-19. In DNA form, the CDR3 reads TGTGCCAGCAGCCCCCGGAGCGGGGGGGTCAGGACTGAAGCTTTCTTT. This gives the protein CASSPRSGGVRTEAFF.